A selection of T cell receptor beta chains follows, all from one sample in a study of regulatory T cells in long-lasting Graves disease. One entry per CDR3 protein, called by TCRdb with MiXCR from the multiplex PCR reads. Of 400,000 to 500,000 distinct CDR3 sequences in the sample, 12% to 15% were seen once. The same data also contributed to another study, on T cells in Graves' hyperthyroidism and ophthalmopathy.

The input for sequencing was peripheral blood mononuclear cells (PBMCs), taken at new diagnosis, from a patient treated with antithyroid drugs. These receptors all come from a woman aged 45-65 years with Graves disease. CDR3s include the opening cysteine and the closing phenylalanine or tryptophan. Only part of the rows carry a size: once, few, many, or a class if the clone is expanded.

size | J | V | CDR3
few | TRBJ2-1 | TRBV25-1 | CASQAANEQFF
few | TRBJ2-1 | TRBV30 | CAWSLGQGFYNEQFF
- | TRBJ2-2 | TRBV19 | CASSIVKGGTGELFF
- | TRBJ1-1 | TRBV14 | CASSQDRAPGAGTNTEAFF
many | TRBJ2-1 | TRBV11-2 | CASTFMDGANNEQFF
- | TRBJ2-2 | TRBV6-1 | CASSQRNQGTGELFF
many | TRBJ1-3 | TRBV9 | CASSVEAGTGNTIYF
- | TRBJ1-5 | TRBV3-1 | CASSQTLGEGNQPQHF
few | TRBJ2-1 | TRBV20-1 | CSAVAGGDNEQFF
- | TRBJ2-2 | TRBV18 | CASSFQRENTGELFF
many | TRBJ2-1 | TRBV6-2/TRBV6-3 | CASGTSGRTEQFF
few | TRBJ2-7 | TRBV6-2/TRBV6-3 | CASSYSPSGSPYEQYF
many | TRBJ1-2 | TRBV6-1 | CASGTIGYTF
few | TRBJ1-1 | TRBV5-1 | CASILGDRSNTEAFF
few | TRBJ2-7 | TRBV30 | CAWSVIPGVGEQYF
- | TRBJ2-1 | TRBV2 | CASSASGRRRSYNEQFF
- | TRBJ1-2 | TRBV29-1 | CSVDYIGHSYGYTF
few | TRBJ2-3 | TRBV6-5 | CASSYSSGRADTQYF
many | TRBJ2-7 | TRBV11-2 | CASSSSSGAGYEQYF
many | TRBJ2-5 | TRBV4-1 | CASSQVAGGGETQYF
- | TRBJ2-4 | TRBV28 | CASSLWASGMPKSIQYF
many | TRBJ2-3 | TRBV12-3/TRBV12-4 | CASNFRLAGVADTQYF
- | TRBJ2-3 | TRBV12-5 | CASGFELPDTQYF
many | TRBJ2-7 | TRBV28 | CASLKREGRYEQYF
few | TRBJ2-1 | TRBV30 | CAWDRAESNEQFF
many | TRBJ2-5 | TRBV28 | CASSLGQGDAETQYF
few | TRBJ1-1 | TRBV6-5 | CASSYTNRGTNTEAFF